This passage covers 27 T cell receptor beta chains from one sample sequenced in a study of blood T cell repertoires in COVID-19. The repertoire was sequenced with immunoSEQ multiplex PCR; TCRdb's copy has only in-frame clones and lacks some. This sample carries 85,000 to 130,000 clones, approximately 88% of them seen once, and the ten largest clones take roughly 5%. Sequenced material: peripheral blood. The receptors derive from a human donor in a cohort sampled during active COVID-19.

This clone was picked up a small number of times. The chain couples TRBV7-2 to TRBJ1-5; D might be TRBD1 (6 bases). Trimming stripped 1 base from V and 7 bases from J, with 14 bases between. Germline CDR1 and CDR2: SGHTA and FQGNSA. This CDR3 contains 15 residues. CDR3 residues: CASSLDYGRGQPQHF. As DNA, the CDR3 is TGTGCCAGCAGCTTAGATTACGGCAGGGGACAGCCCCAGCATTTT. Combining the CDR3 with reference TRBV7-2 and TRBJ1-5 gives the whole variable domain GAGVSQSPSNKVTEKGKDVELRCDPISGHTALYWYRQSLGQGLEFLIYFQGNSAPDKSGLPSDRFSAERTGGSVSTLTIQRTQQEDSAVYLCASSLDYGRGQPQHFGDGTRLSIL.

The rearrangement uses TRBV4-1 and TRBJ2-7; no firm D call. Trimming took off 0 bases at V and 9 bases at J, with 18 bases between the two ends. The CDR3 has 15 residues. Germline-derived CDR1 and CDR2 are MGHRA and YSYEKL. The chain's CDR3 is CASSQDNFLPRGQYF. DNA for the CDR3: TGCGCCAGCAGCCAAGATAACTTCCTCCCACGCGGGCAGTACTTC.

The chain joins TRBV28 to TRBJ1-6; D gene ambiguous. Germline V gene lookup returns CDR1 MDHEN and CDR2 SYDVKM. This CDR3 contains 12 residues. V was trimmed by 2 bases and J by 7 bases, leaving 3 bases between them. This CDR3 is CASSLPNSPLHF. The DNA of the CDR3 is TGTGCCAGCAGTTTACCGAATTCACCCCTCCACTTT.

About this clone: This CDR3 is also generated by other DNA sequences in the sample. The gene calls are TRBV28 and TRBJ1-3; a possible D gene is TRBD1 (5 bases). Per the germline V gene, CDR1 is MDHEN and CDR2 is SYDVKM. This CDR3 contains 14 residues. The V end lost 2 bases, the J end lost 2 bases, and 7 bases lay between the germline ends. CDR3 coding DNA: TGTGCCAGCAGTTTAACAGGAGCTGGAAACACCATATATTTT. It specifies CASSLTGAGNTIYF. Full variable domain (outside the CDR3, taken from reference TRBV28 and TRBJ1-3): DVKVTQSSRYLVKRTGEKVFLECVQDMDHENMFWYRQDPGLGLRLIYFSYDVKMKEKGDIPEGYSVSREKKERFSLILESASTNQTSMYLCASSLTGAGNTIYFGEGSWLTVV.

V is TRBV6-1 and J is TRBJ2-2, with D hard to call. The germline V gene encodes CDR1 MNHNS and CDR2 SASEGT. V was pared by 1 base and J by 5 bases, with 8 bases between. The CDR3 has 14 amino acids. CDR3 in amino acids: CASSEVAITGELFF. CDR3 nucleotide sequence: TGTGCCAGCAGTGAAGTGGCAATTACCGGGGAGCTGTTTTTT.

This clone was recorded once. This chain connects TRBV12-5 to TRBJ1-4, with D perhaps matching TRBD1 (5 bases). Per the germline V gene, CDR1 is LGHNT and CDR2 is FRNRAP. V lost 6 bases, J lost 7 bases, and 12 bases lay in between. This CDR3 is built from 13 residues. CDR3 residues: CASGAQGGEKLFF. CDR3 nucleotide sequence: TGTGCTAGTGGGGCGCAGGGAGGTGAAAAACTGTTTTTT.

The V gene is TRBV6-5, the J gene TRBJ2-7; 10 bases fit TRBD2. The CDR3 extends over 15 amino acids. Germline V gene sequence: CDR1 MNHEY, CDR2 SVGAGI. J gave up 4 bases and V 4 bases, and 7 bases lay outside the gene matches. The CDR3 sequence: CASSSPASGRYEQYF. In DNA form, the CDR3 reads TGTGCCAGCAGTTCCCCCGCTAGCGGGAGATACGAGCAGTACTTC.

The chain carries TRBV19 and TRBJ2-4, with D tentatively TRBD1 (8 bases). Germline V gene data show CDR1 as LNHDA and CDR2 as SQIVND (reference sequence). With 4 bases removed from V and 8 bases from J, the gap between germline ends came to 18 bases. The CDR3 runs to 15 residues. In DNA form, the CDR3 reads TGTGCCAGTAGTAGAGACAGGGGAGGGGACTACATTCAGTACTTC. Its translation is CASSRDRGGDYIQYF.

The CDR3 sequence: CATGQESNTEAFF. CDR3 DNA: TGTGCCACCGGACAGGAATCGAACACTGAAGCTTTCTTT. This rearrangement joins TRBV2 to TRBJ1-1, with 7 nucleotides matching TRBD1. Trimming took 10 bases from V and 1 from J; bases not matched to a gene: 6. This CDR3 contains 13 residues. Germline V gene sequence: CDR1 SNHLY, CDR2 FYNNEI.

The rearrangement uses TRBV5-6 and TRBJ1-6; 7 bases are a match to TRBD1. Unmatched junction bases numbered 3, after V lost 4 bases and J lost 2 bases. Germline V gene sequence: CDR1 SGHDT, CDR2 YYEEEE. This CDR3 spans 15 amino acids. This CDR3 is CASSGDRTYNSPLHF. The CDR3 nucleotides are TGTGCCAGCAGCGGGGACAGAACCTATAATTCACCCCTCCACTTT.

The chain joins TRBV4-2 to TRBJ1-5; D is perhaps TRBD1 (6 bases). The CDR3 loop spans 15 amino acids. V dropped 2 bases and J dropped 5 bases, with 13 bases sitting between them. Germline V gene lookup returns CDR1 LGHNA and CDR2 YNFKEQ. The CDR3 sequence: CASSQPDRNDQPQHF. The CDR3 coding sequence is TGTGCCAGCAGCCAACCCGACAGGAATGATCAGCCCCAGCATTTT.

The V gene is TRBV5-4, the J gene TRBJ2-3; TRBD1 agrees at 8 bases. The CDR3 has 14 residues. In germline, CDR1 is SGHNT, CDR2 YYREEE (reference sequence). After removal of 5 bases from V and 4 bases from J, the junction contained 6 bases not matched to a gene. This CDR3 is CASSRTGSADTQYF. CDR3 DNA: TGTGCCAGCAGTAGGACAGGGTCGGCAGATACGCAGTATTTT.

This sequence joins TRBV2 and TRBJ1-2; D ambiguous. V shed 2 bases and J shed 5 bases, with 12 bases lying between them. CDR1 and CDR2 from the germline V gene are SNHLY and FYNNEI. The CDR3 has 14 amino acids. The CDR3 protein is CASSEIGENYGYTF. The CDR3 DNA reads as TGTGCCAGCAGTGAAATCGGGGAAAATTATGGCTACACCTTC.

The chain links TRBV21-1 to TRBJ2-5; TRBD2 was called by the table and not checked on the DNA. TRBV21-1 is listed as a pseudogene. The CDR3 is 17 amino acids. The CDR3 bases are TGTGCCAGCAGTCCACCTAGGGGAGGCGACCGGCAAGAGACCCAGTACTTC. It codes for CASSPPRGGDRQETQYF.

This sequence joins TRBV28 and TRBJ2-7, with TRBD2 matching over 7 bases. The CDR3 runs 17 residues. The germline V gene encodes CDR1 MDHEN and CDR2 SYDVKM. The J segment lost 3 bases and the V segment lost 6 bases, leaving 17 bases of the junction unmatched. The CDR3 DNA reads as TGTGCCAGCAGGACCATTCCGACTAGCCGTAAGCGCTACGAGCAGTACTTC. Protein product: CASRTIPTSRKRYEQYF.

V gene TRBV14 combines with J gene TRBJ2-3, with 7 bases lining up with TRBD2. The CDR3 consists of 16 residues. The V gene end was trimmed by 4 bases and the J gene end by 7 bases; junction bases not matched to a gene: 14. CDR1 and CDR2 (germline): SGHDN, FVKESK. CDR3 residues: CASSLHMGEGPNTQYF. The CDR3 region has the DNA TGTGCCAGCAGCCTGCACATGGGGGAGGGCCCAAATACGCAGTATTTT.

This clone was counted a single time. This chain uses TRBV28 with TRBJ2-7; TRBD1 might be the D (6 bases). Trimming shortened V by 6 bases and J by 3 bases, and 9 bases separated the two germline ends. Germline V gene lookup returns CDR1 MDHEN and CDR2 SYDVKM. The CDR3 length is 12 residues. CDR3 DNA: TGTGCCAGCAGCCGACAGGTCTACGAGCAGTACTTC. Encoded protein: CASSRQVYEQYF. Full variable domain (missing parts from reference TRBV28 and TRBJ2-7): DVKVTQSSRYLVKRTGEKVFLECVQDMDHENMFWYRQDPGLGLRLIYFSYDVKMKEKGDIPEGYSVSREKKERFSLILESASTNQTSMYLCASSRQVYEQYFGPGTRLTVT.

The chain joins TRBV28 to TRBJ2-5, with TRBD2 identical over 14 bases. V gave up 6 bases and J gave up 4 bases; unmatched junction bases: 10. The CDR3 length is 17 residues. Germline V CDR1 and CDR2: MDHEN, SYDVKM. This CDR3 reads CASSSPPGTSGGETQYF. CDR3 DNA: TGTGCCAGCAGCTCCCCGCCCGGGACTAGCGGGGGAGAGACCCAGTACTTC.

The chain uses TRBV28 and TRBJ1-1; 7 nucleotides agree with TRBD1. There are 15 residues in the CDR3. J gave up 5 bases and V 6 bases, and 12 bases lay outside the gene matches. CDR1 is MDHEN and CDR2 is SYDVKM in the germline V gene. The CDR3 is CASSPTGTERTEAFF. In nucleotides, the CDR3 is TGTGCCAGCAGCCCGACCGGGACAGAGAGGACTGAAGCTTTCTTT.

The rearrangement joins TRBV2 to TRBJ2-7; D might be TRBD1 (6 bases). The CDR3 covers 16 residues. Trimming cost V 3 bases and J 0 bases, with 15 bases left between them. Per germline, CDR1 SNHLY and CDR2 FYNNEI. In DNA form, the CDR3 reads TGTGCCAGCAGTGACAGTGCAGGGGACACCTCCTACGAGCAGTACTTC. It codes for CASSDSAGDTSYEQYF.

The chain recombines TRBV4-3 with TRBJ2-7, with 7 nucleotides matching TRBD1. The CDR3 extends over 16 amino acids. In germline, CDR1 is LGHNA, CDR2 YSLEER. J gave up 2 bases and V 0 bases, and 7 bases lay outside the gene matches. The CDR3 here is CASSQELQGSPYEQYF. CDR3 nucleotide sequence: TGCGCCAGCAGCCAAGAGTTACAGGGGAGCCCCTACGAGCAGTACTTC.

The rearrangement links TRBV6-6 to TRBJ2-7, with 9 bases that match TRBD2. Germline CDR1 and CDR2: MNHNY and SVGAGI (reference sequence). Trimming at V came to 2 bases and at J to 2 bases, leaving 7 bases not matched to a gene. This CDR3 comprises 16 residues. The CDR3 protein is CASSYMAGGQAYEQYF. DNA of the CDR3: TGTGCCAGCAGTTACATGGCGGGAGGGCAGGCCTACGAGCAGTACTTC.

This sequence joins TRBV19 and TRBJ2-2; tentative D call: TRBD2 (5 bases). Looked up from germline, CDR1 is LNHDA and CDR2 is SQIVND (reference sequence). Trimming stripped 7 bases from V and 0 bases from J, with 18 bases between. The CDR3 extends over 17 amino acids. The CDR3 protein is CASKPVGLTANTGELFF. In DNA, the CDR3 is TGTGCCAGTAAACCGGTCGGACTGACCGCGAACACCGGGGAGCTGTTTTTT. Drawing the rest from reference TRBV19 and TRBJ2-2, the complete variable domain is DGGITQSPKYLFRKEGQNVTLSCEQNLNHDAMYWYRQDPGQGLRLIYYSQIVNDFQKGDIAEGYSVSREKKESFPLTVTSAQKNPTAFYLCASKPVGLTANTGELFFGEGSRLTVL.

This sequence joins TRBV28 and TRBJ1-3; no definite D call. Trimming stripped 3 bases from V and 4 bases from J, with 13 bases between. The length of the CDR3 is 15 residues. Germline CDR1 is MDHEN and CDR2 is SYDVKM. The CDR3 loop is CASSFPASGGNTIYF. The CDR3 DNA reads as TGTGCCAGCAGTTTCCCCGCTAGCGGAGGAAACACCATATATTTT.

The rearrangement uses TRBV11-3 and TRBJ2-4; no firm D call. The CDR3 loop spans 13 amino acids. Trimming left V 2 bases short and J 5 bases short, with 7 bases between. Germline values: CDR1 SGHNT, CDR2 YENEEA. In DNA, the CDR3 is TGTGCCAGCAGCTTAAACCGGGAAAACATTCAGTACTTC. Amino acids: CASSLNRENIQYF. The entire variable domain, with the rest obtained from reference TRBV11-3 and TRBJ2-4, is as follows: EAGVVQSPRYKIIEKKQPVAFWCNPISGHNTLYWYLQNLGQGPELLIRYENEEAVDDSQLPKDRFSAERLKGVDSTLKIQPAELGDSAVYLCASSLNRENIQYFGAGTRLSVL.

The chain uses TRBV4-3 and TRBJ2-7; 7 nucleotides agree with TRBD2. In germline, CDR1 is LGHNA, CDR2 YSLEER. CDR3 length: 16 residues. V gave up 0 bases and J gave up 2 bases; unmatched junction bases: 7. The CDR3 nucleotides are TGCGCCAGCAGCCAAGATGCAGCGGGGACCACCTACGAGCAGTACTTC. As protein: CASSQDAAGTTYEQYF.

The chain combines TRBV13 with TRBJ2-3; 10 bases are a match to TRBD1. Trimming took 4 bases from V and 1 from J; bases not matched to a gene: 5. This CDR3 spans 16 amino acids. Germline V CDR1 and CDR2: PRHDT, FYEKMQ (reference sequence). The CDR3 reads CASSYGGTGGTDTQYF. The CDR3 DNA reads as TGTGCCAGCAGCTATGGCGGGACAGGGGGCACAGATACGCAGTATTTT.